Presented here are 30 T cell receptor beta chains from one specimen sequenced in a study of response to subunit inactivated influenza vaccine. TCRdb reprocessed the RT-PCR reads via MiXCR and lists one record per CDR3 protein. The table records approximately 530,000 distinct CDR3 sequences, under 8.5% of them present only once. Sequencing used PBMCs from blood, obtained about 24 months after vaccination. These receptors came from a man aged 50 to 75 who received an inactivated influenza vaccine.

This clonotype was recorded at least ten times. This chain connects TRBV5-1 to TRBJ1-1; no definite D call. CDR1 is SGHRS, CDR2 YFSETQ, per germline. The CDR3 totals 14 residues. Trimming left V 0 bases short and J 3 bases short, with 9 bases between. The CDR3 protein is CASSLGRLDTEAFF. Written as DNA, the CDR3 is TGCGCCAGCAGCTTGGGTCGGCTGGACACTGAAGCTTTCTTT.

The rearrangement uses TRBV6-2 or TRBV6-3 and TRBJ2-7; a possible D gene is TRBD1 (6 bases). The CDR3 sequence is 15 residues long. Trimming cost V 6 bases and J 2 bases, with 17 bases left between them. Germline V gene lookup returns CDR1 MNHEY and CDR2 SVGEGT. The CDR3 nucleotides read TGTGCCAGCAGAGAGACAGGATTTATCGCCTACGAGCAGTACTTC. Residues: CASRETGFIAYEQYF.

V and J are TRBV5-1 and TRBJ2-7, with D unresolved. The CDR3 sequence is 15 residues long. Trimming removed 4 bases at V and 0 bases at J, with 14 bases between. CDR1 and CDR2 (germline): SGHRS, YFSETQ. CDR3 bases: TGCGCCAGCAGCCTGGATTTGGGGTTCTCCTACGAGCAGTACTTC. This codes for CASSLDLGFSYEQYF.

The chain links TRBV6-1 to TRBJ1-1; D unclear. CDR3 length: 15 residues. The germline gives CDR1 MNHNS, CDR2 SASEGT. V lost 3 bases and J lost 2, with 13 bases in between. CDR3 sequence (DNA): TGTGCCAGCAGTGATTATGGTCTTTTCAACACTGAAGCTTTCTTT. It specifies CASSDYGLFNTEAFF.

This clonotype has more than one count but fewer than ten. The chain's CDR3 is CASSYYRGTFEQETQYF. CDR3 bases: TGTGCCAGCAGTTATTACCGCGGGACTTTCGAACAAGAGACCCAGTACTTC. J is TRBJ2-5 and V is TRBV6-2 or TRBV6-3; D is perhaps TRBD2 (6 bases). Germline assignment: CDR1 MNHEY and CDR2 SVGEGT. The V end lost 3 bases, the J end lost 2 bases, and 19 bases lay between the germline ends. This CDR3 is 17 amino acids long.

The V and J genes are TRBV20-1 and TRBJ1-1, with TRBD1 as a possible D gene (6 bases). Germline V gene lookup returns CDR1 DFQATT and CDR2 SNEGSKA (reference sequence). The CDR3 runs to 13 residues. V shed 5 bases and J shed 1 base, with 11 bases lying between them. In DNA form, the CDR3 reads TGCAGTGCTTTACAGGGCCAGAACACTGAAGCTTTCTTT. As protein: CSALQGQNTEAFF.

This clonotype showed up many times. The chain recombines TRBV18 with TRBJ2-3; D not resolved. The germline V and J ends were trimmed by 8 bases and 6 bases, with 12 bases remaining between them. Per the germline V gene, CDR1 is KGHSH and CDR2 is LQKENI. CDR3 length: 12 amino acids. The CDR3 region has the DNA TGTGCCAGCAGCCCCCCTGGGGATACGCAGTATTTT. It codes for CASSPPGDTQYF.

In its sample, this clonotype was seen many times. The CDR3 DNA reads TGCAGTGCCAGACAGGGTTTCAATCAGCCCCAGCATTTT. This gives the protein CSARQGFNQPQHF. The rearrangement links TRBV20-1 to TRBJ1-5; 7 bases line up with TRBD1. J gave up 3 bases and V 6 bases, and 5 bases lay outside the gene matches. Germline V CDR1 and CDR2: DFQATT, SNEGSKA (reference sequence). The length of the CDR3 is 13 residues.

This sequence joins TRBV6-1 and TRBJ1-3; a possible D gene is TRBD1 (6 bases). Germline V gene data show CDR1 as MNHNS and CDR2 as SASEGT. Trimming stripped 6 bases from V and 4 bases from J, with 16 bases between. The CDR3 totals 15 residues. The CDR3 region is CASSPQGGHGNTIYF. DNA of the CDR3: TGTGCCAGCAGCCCTCAAGGGGGGCACGGAAACACCATATATTTT.

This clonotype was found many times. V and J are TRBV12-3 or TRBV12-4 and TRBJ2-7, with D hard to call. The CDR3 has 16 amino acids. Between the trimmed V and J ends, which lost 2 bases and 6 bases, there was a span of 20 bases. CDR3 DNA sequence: TGTGCCAGCAGTTTACGGTTTAGCCAACAAACCGCCGAGCAGTACTTC. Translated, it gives CASSLRFSQQTAEQYF.

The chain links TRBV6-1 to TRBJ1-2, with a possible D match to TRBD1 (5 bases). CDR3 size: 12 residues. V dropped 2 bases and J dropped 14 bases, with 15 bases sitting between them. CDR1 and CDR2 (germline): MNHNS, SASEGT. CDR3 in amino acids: CASSELDRLSTF. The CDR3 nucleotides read TGTGCCAGCAGTGAACTCGACAGACTGTCAACCTTC.

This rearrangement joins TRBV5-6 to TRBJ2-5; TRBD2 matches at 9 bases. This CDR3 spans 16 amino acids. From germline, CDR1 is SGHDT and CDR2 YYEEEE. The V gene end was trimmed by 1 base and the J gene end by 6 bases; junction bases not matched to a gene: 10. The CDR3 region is CASSLLAAGGRKTQYF. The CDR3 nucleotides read TGTGCCAGCAGCTTGTTGGCAGCGGGGGGTCGGAAGACCCAGTACTTC.

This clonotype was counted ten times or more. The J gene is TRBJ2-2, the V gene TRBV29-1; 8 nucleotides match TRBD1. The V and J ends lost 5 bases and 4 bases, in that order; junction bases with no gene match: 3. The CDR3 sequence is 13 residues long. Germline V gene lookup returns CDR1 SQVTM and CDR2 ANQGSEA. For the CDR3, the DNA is TGCAGCGTTAGACAGGGGCTCACCGGGGAGCTGTTTTTT. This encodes CSVRQGLTGELFF.

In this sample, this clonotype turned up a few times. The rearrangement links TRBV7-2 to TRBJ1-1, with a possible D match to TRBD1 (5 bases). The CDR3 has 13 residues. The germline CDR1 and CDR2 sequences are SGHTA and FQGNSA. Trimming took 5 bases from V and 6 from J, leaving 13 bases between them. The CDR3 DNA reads TGTGCCAGCAGCCCCGGCAGGGTGGCTGAAGCTTTCTTT. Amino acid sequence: CASSPGRVAEAFF.

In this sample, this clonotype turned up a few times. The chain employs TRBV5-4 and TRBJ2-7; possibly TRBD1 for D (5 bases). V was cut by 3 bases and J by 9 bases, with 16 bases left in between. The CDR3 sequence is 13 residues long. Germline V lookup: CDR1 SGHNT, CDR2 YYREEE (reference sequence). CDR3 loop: CASSSQGSLTQYF. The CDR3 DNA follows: TGTGCCAGCAGCTCGCAGGGATCTTTGACGCAGTACTTC.

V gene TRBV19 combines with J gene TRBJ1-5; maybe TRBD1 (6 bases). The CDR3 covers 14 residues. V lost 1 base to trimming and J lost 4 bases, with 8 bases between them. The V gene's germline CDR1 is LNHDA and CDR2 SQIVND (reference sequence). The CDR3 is CASSIVGGNQPQHF. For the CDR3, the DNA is TGTGCCAGTAGTATAGTAGGGGGAAATCAGCCCCAGCATTTT. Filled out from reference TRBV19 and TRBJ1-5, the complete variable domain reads DGGITQSPKYLFRKEGQNVTLSCEQNLNHDAMYWYRQDPGQGLRLIYYSQIVNDFQKGDIAEGYSVSREKKESFPLTVTSAQKNPTAFYLCASSIVGGNQPQHFGDGTRLSIL.

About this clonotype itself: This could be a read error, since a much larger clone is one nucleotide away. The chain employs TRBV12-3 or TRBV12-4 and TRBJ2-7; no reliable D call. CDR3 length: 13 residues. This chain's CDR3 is CTSSLVASYEQYF. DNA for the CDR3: TGTACCAGCAGTTTAGTGGCTAGCTACGAGCAGTACTTC.

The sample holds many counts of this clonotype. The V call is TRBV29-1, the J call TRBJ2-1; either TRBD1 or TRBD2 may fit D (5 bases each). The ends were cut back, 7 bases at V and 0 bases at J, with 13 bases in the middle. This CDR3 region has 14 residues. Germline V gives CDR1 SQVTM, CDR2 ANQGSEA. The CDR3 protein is CSGETVLSYNEQFF. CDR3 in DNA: TGCAGCGGGGAGACAGTTCTCTCCTACAATGAGCAGTTCTTC.

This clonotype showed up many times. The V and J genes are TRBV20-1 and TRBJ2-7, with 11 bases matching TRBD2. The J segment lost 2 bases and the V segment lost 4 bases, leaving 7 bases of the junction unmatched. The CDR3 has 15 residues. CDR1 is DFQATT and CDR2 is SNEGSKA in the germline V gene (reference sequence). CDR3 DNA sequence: TGCAGTGCTAAAAAGACTAGCGGGAAAACCTACGAGCAGTACTTC. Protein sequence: CSAKKTSGKTYEQYF.

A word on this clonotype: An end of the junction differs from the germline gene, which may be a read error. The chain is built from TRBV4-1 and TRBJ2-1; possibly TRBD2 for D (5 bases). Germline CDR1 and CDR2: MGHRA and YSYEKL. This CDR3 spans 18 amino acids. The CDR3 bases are TGCGCCAGCAGCCCGACGAGACTAAAAGTAAGCTCCTACAATGAGCGGTTCTTC. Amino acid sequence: CASSPTRLKVSSYNERFF.

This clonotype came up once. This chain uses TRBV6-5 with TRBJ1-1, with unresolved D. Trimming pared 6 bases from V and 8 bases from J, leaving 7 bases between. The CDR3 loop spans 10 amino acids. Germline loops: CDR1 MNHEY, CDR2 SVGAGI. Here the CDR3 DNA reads TGTGCCAGCAGCCCTCGGGAAGCTTTCTTT. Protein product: CASSPREAFF.

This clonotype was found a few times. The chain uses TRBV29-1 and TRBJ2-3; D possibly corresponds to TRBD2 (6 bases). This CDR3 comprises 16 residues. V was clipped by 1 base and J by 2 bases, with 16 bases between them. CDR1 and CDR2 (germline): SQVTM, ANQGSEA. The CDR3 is CSVEGSGRGNTDTQYF. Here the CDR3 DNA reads TGCAGCGTTGAAGGGTCGGGGCGGGGAAACACAGATACGCAGTATTTT.

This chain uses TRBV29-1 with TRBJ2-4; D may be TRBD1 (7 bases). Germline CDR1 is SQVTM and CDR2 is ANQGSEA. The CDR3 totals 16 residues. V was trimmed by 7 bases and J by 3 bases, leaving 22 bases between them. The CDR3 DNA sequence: TGCAGCGCTGTTATGTGGAGGGGGCTTGGCAAAAACATTCAGTACTTC. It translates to CSAVMWRGLGKNIQYF.

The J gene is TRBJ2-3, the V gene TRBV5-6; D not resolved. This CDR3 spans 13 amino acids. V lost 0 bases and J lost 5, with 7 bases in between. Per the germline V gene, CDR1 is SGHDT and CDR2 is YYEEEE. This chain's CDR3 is CASSLGAQDTQYF. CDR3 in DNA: TGTGCCAGCAGCTTGGGGGCCCAAGATACGCAGTATTTT. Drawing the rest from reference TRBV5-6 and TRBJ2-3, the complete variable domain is DAGVTQSPTHLIKTRGQQVTLRCSPKSGHDTVSWYQQALGQGPQFIFQYYEEEERQRGNFPDRFSGHQFPNYSSELNVNALLLGDSALYLCASSLGAQDTQYFGPGTRLTVL.

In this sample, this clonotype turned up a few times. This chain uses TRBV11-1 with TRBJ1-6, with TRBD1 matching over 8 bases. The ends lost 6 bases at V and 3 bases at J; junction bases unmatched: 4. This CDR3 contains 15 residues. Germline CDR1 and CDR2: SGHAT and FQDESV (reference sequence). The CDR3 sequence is CASSKGTGYNSPLHF. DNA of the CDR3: TGTGCCAGCAGTAAAGGGACAGGCTATAATTCACCCCTCCACTTT.

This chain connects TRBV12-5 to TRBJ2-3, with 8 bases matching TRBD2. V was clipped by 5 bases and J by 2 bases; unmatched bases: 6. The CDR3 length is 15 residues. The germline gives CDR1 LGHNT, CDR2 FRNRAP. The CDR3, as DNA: TGTGCTAGTGGTCGGGGGGGACTTTCCACAGATACGCAGTATTTT. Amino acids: CASGRGGLSTDTQYF.

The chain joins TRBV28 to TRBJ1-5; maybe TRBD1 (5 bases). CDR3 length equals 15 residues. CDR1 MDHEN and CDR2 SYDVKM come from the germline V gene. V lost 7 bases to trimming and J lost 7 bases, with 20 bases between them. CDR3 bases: TGTGCCAGCACCCAAGGGGTTGTCAGGGTCCAGCCCCAGCATTTT. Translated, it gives CASTQGVVRVQPQHF.

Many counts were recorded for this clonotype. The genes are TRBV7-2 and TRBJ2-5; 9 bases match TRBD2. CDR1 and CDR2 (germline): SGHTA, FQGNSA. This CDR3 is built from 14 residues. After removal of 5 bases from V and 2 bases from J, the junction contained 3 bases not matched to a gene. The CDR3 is CASSRTSAQETQYF. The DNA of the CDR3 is TGTGCCAGCAGCCGGACTAGCGCTCAAGAGACCCAGTACTTC. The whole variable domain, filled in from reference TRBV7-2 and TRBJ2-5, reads GAGVSQSPSNKVTEKGKDVELRCDPISGHTALYWYRQSLGQGLEFLIYFQGNSAPDKSGLPSDRFSAERTGGSVSTLTIQRTQQEDSAVYLCASSRTSAQETQYFGPGTRLLVL.

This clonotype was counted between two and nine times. DNA for the CDR3: TGTGCCACAGCGGACAGTTACGAGCAGTACTTC. Amino acids: CATADSYEQYF. The rearrangement links TRBV24-1 to TRBJ2-7; D possibly corresponds to TRBD1 (6 bases). Trimming removed 10 bases from V and 4 bases from J, with 10 bases in between. The CDR3 runs 11 residues. CDR1 and CDR2 (germline): KGHDR, SFDVKD.

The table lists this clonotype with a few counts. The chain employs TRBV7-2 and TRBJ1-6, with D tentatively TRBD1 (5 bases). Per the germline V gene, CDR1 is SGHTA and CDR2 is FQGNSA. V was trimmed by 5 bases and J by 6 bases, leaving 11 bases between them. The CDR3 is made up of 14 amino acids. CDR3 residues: CASSDQGSNSPLHF. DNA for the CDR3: TGTGCCAGCAGCGATCAGGGTAGTAATTCACCCCTCCACTTT.